This is a list of T cell receptor beta chains from one sample in a study of liver allograft versus peripheral blood T cells. One entry per CDR3 protein results from TCRdb running MiXCR on the reads. The sample includes a few thousand distinct CDR3 sequences, 19% of them seen just once. These receptors all stem from a human patient who had a liver transplant. Some T cells may be transferred from the graft donor. The CDR3 runs from the conserved cysteine through the conserved F or W. D genes are given only for firm matches. Size is omitted from some rows. Given values are once, few, many or a class for expanded clones.

clone size,V gene,D gene,J gene,CDR3 DNA,CDR3 protein
medium-sized,TRBV18,TRBD1,TRBJ2-7,TGTGCCAGCTCAGCGACAGGGCCCCACGAGCAGTACTTC,CASSATGPHEQYF
medium-sized,TRBV7-9,NA,TRBJ1-4,TGTGCCAGCAGCAGTACCCAAATTACGACCACGGGACTGTTTTTT,CASSSTQITTTGLFF
medium-sized,TRBV29-1,TRBD2,TRBJ2-7,TGCAGCGTCCTATTAGCGGGAGAATTATCAGGGTACGAGCAGTACTTC,CSVLLAGELSGYEQYF
many,TRBV12-3/TRBV12-4,NA,TRBJ2-1,TGTGCCAGCAGTCGCGGAGGATACAATGAGCAGTTCTTC,CASSRGGYNEQFF
few,TRBV27,TRBD1,TRBJ2-7,TGTGCCAGCAGTTTCGGGACAGGGAGCTCCTACGAGCAGTACTTC,CASSFGTGSSYEQYF
medium-sized,TRBV29-1,NA,TRBJ2-7,TGCAGCGTCGACACAGGAAACTCCTACGAGCAGTACTTC,CSVDTGNSYEQYF
medium-sized,TRBV24-1,NA,TRBJ1-1,TGTGCCACCAGTGGGATCCCAGGATGGAACACTGAAGCTTTCTTT,CATSGIPGWNTEAFF
medium-sized,TRBV6-5,NA,TRBJ2-2,TGTGCCAGCAGCTACACGGGGCCCGGGGAGCTGTTTTTT,CASSYTGPGELFF
medium-sized,TRBV18,NA,TRBJ2-3,TGTGCCAGCTCACCCCCAGATCCAGATACGCAGTATTTT,CASSPPDPDTQYF
medium-sized,TRBV19,TRBD2,TRBJ2-6,TGTGCCAGTAGTATTGGTGTGCTAGCGGGCCGCTCTGGGGCCAACGTCCTGACTTTC,CASSIGVLAGRSGANVLTF
medium-sized,TRBV27,NA,TRBJ2-2,TGTGCCAGCGCCATCGGTTATGGCACCGGGGAGCTGTTTTTT,CASAIGYGTGELFF
NA,TRBV14,TRBD2,TRBJ2-5,TGTGCCAGCAGCCAAGAGTGGCGGGGGGTACAAGAGACCCAGTACTTC,CASSQEWRGVQETQYF
large,TRBV27,TRBD1,TRBJ2-7,TGTGCCAGCAGTTCTCCGGGACAGGGGACCTACGAGCAGTACTTC,CASSSPGQGTYEQYF
many,TRBV25-1,TRBD1,TRBJ1-5,TGTGCCAGCAGTACAGGACAGGATAAGCATTTT,CASSTGQDKHF
many,TRBV12-3/TRBV12-4,NA,TRBJ1-1,TGTGCCAGCAAGGGATTGGGACAACAGACCATGAACACTGAAGCTTTCTTT,CASKGLGQQTMNTEAFF
few,TRBV5-5,NA,TRBJ2-7,TGTGCCAGCAGCGGCTACGAGCAGTACTTC,CASSGYEQYF
medium-sized,TRBV6-6,TRBD1,TRBJ2-7,TGTGCCAGCACCCCCGGGACAGGGACCGAGCAGTACTTC,CASTPGTGTEQYF
large,TRBV6-1,NA,TRBJ2-2,TGTGCCAGCAGTGAGGCCCCAGAGTCCGGGGAGCTGTTTTTT,CASSEAPESGELFF
few,TRBV6-1,NA,TRBJ2-7,TGTGCCAGCAGTCCCCGGGACGAAGGGCTCGAGCAGTACTTC,CASSPRDEGLEQYF
many,TRBV5-4,TRBD2,TRBJ2-7,TGTGCCAGCAGCTTAATGCCTAGCGGGGGATCCTACCTCTCCTACGAGCAGTACTTC,CASSLMPSGGSYLSYEQYF
NA,TRBV30,NA,TRBJ1-2,TGTGCCCGAAGTGAATCCTCAAGTCATAACTATGGCTACACCTTC,CARSESSSHNYGYTF
medium-sized,TRBV24-1,TRBD2,TRBJ2-5,TGTGCCACCAGTGGCGGGGGGCGCGCCCAGTACTTC,CATSGGGRAQYF
NA,TRBV7-3,NA,TRBJ2-3,TGTGCCAGCAGCTTAACCGGCAGAAGCACAGATACGCAGTATTTT,CASSLTGRSTDTQYF
medium-sized,TRBV9,NA,TRBJ2-1,TGTGCCAGCAGCGGTTCAGCGTGGGATGAGCAGTTCTTC,CASSGSAWDEQFF
large,TRBV20-1,NA,TRBJ1-4,TGCAGTGCTCCCGAACTCTCAACTAATGAAAAACTGTTTTTT,CSAPELSTNEKLFF
NA,TRBV20-1,TRBD1,TRBJ2-7,TGCAGTGCTAAAAAGACAGGGCTCTCCTACGAGCAGTACTTC,CSAKKTGLSYEQYF
medium-sized,TRBV9,NA,TRBJ2-7,TGTGCCAGCAGCGTAGGGGACACCTCCTACGAGCAGTACTTC,CASSVGDTSYEQYF
NA,TRBV27,NA,TRBJ1-1,TGTGCCAGCAGTTCAGGGTCCTCGAACACTGAAGCTTTCTTT,CASSSGSSNTEAFF
medium-sized,TRBV7-9,NA,TRBJ1-4,TGTGCCAGCAGCTTGACCCGGGACGGAATTAATGAAAAACTGTTTTTT,CASSLTRDGINEKLFF
few,TRBV6-5,NA,TRBJ2-7,TGTGCCAGCAGTCGAGGGGAAGACGAGCAGTACTTC,CASSRGEDEQYF
medium-sized,TRBV19,TRBD2,TRBJ2-1,TGTGCCAGTAGTATTCCCGGGACTACCCTCACCAATGAGCAGTTCTTC,CASSIPGTTLTNEQFF
medium-sized,TRBV27,TRBD1,TRBJ2-7,TGTGCCAGCAGTCTCGTCGGGACAGGGGAGCAGTACTTC,CASSLVGTGEQYF
medium-sized,TRBV6-2/TRBV6-3,NA,TRBJ2-6,TGTGCCAGCAGTTTAGATTCTGGGGCCAACGTCCTGACTTTC,CASSLDSGANVLTF
few,TRBV6-1,TRBD2,TRBJ2-7,TGTGCCAGCAGCGGGGGGGGGGGACCCCAGCAGTACTTC,CASSGGGGPQQYF
medium-sized,TRBV6-2/TRBV6-3,NA,TRBJ1-6,TGTGCCAGCAGTTATGACAGTGCTAATTCACCCCTCCACTTT,CASSYDSANSPLHF
NA,TRBV6-1,TRBD1,TRBJ2-7,TGTGCCAGCAGTTACTCGAACAGGGGCGAGCAGTACTTC,CASSYSNRGEQYF
medium-sized,TRBV6-2/TRBV6-3,NA,TRBJ2-1,TGTGCCAGCTCCACGACAGAGAAGAATGAGCAGTTCTTC,CASSTTEKNEQFF
medium-sized,TRBV7-9,NA,TRBJ1-1,TGTGCCAGCAGTGTACCCCAAGGGGGAGGAACTGAAGCTTTCTTT,CASSVPQGGGTEAFF
NA,TRBV7-9,TRBD1,TRBJ2-7,TGTGCCAGCAGCAAGAAAAACCGGGACAGGGGTGAATCCTACGAGCAGTACTTC,CASSKKNRDRGESYEQYF
NA,TRBV9,TRBD2,TRBJ2-7,TGTGCCAGCAGCGTAGGCCTAGCGGACGAGCAGTACTTC,CASSVGLADEQYF
medium-sized,TRBV20-1,NA,TRBJ1-1,TGCAGTGTACCACCCGGGCCAATGAACACTGAAGCTTTCTTT,CSVPPGPMNTEAFF
NA,TRBV7-9,TRBD1,TRBJ2-7,TGTGCCAGCAGCTCTCAGGGACAGGGGTTTTACGAGCAGTACTTC,CASSSQGQGFYEQYF
NA,TRBV19,NA,TRBJ1-1,TGTGCCAGTGGAGGCGCTGAAGCTTTCTTT,CASGGAEAFF
many,TRBV7-9,NA,TRBJ1-1,TGTGCCAGCAGCCCTGAGACAGACGCTTACACTGAAGCTTTCTTT,CASSPETDAYTEAFF
few,TRBV20-1,TRBD2,TRBJ2-5,TGCAGTGCTAGGGAGAGCGGGAGATGGGAGACCCAGTACTTC,CSARESGRWETQYF
large,TRBV19,TRBD1,TRBJ2-1,TGTGCCAGTGGACAGGGGGCTGGGAATGAGCAGTTCTTC,CASGQGAGNEQFF
medium-sized,TRBV6-1,TRBD1,TRBJ2-7,TGTGCCAGCAGTGAGGGGGACAGCTCCTACGAGCAGTACTTC,CASSEGDSSYEQYF
NA,TRBV28,NA,TRBJ2-1,TGTGCCAGCATACAGGGGGGGCTATACAATGAGCAGTTCTTC,CASIQGGLYNEQFF
medium-sized,TRBV27,NA,TRBJ2-7,TGTGCCAGCAGTCTGGGGTCTAGCTCCTACGAGCAGTACTTC,CASSLGSSSYEQYF
medium-sized,TRBV7-9,NA,TRBJ1-2,TGTGCCAGCAGCTTAGTTTCCCTTCTCTATGGCTACACCTTC,CASSLVSLLYGYTF
medium-sized,TRBV5-6,NA,TRBJ2-3,TGTGCCAGCAGCTTCCGGGGTACTAGCACAGATACGCAGTATTTT,CASSFRGTSTDTQYF
medium-sized,TRBV6-1,NA,TRBJ1-1,TGTGCCAGCAGTGGGGGGGGAGGTTGGGAGGGGAACACTGAAGCTTTCTTT,CASSGGGGWEGNTEAFF
few,TRBV6-5,TRBD1,TRBJ1-2,TGTGCCAGCAGTTCTCCGAGGACAGGGCTCAACTATGGCTACACCTTC,CASSSPRTGLNYGYTF
NA,TRBV27,NA,TRBJ1-2,TGTGCAGTCGGGGGGAACTATGGCTACACCTTC,CAVGGNYGYTF
many,TRBV19,NA,TRBJ2-1,TGTGCCAGTAGTATATCCAGTAATTCCTACAATGAGCAGTTCTTC,CASSISSNSYNEQFF
medium-sized,TRBV6-1,NA,TRBJ2-7,TGTGCCAGCAGTGAATCGGGGGCTAGCTCCTACGAGCAGTACTTC,CASSESGASSYEQYF
few,TRBV5-4,NA,TRBJ2-1,TGTGCCAGCAGCTTGTGGAGCTCCTACAATGAGCAGTTCTTC,CASSLWSSYNEQFF
large,TRBV30,NA,TRBJ1-1,TGTGCCTACGACAACATGAACACTGAAGCTTTCTTT,CAYDNMNTEAFF
NA,TRBV12-3/TRBV12-4,NA,TRBJ2-1,TGTGCCAGCAGCCCGGGGGCTAGCTCCTACAATGAGCAGTTCTTC,CASSPGASSYNEQFF
NA,TRBV28,NA,TRBJ1-4,TGTGCCAGCACCCTTTTATCCCAAGGACAGAACGAAAAACTGTTTTTT,CASTLLSQGQNEKLFF